One and the same sample provided the 18 T cell receptor beta chains below, sequenced in a study of blood T cell repertoires in COVID-19. Generated by immunoSEQ multiplex PCR, the TCRdb table keeps only in-frame clones and is missing some. The table includes about 200,000 clones, around nine tenths detected once. The sample taken for sequencing was peripheral blood. The origin of the receptors is a man aged 18 to 35 with active or convalescent COVID-19.

The chain uses TRBV11-3 and TRBJ1-1; D gene ambiguous. V lost 3 bases and J lost 4, with 12 bases in between. Germline CDR1 reads SGHNT; CDR2 reads YENEEA. The CDR3 is made up of 14 amino acids. The CDR3 spells CASSLTGSGTEAFF. DNA for the CDR3: TGTGCCAGCAGCTTGACGGGATCGGGCACTGAAGCTTTCTTT. The full variable domain, completed using reference TRBV11-3 and TRBJ1-1, is EAGVVQSPRYKIIEKKQPVAFWCNPISGHNTLYWYLQNLGQGPELLIRYENEEAVDDSQLPKDRFSAERLKGVDSTLKIQPAELGDSAVYLCASSLTGSGTEAFFGQGTRLTVV.

The genes are TRBV3-1 (or the pseudogene TRBV3-2) and TRBJ2-5; 11 bases align to TRBD1. The trim removed 4 bases at V and 5 bases at J, leaving 3 bases unmatched. The CDR3 length is 14 residues. The germline gives CDR1 LGHDT, CDR2 YNNKEL (reference sequence). The CDR3 sequence: CASSPRTGGETQYF. The CDR3 DNA reads as TGTGCCAGCAGCCCCAGGACAGGGGGCGAGACCCAGTACTTC.

This clone occurred once. J is TRBJ2-6 and V is TRBV6-1; the match to TRBD2 covers 10 bases. From germline, CDR1 is MNHNS and CDR2 SASEGT. After removal of 2 bases from V and 3 bases from J, the junction contained 7 bases not matched to a gene. The CDR3 length is 18 residues. CDR3 sequence: CASSETLAGIGGANVLTF. In DNA, the CDR3 is TGTGCCAGCAGTGAAACACTAGCGGGAATCGGTGGGGCCAACGTCCTGACTTTC.

This clone was counted between two and nine times. V gene TRBV28 combines with J gene TRBJ2-1, with D possibly TRBD1 on 5 matching bases. The CDR3 runs 14 residues. V dropped 6 bases and J dropped 1 base, with 10 bases sitting between them. Germline CDR1 and CDR2: MDHEN and SYDVKM. In nucleotides, the CDR3 is TGTGCCAGCAGGGGGCAGGATTCCTACAATGAGCAGTTCTTC. It translates to CASRGQDSYNEQFF.

The gene calls are TRBV6-5 and TRBJ1-1; 9 bases fit TRBD1. This CDR3 has 15 amino acids. The V segment lost 5 bases and the J segment 4 bases; nucleotides outside the gene matches: 8. Germline loops: CDR1 MNHEY, CDR2 SVGAGI. CDR3 loop: CASSPRGQGFTEAFF. The CDR3 nucleotides are TGTGCCAGCAGTCCCCGGGGACAGGGATTCACTGAAGCTTTCTTT.

Turning to this clone: Other DNA sequences within the sample encode an identical CDR3. The V call is TRBV27, the J call TRBJ2-1; 15 bases map to TRBD2. V gave up 4 bases and J gave up 7 bases; unmatched junction bases: 2. Germline V gene data show CDR1 as MNHEY and CDR2 as SMNVEV (reference sequence). This CDR3 has 15 residues. This chain's CDR3 is CASSSGTSGRNEQFF. CDR3 coding DNA: TGTGCCAGCAGTTCCGGGACTAGCGGGAGGAATGAGCAGTTCTTC.

The sample holds a few counts of this clone. V usage is TRBV5-1 and J usage is TRBJ2-2; D uncertain. Trimming removed 0 bases at V and 0 bases at J, with 3 bases between. In germline, CDR1 is SGHRS, CDR2 YFSETQ. The CDR3 is made up of 14 amino acids. CDR3 coding DNA: TGCGCCAGCAGCTTGGCCTCGAACACCGGGGAGCTGTTTTTT. It is translated as CASSLASNTGELFF.

The chain employs TRBV6-6 and TRBJ1-1, with D perhaps TRBD1 (6 bases). V lost 6 bases, J lost 4 bases, and 18 bases lay in between. The CDR3 is 15 residues long. Germline lookup yields CDR1 MNHNY and CDR2 SVGAGI (reference sequence). The CDR3 DNA sequence: TGTGCCAGCAGCGAAGGACAGTTCGGCGTCACTGAAGCTTTCTTT. It is translated as CASSEGQFGVTEAFF.

V usage is TRBV9 and J usage is TRBJ1-4; tentative D call: TRBD1 (5 bases). The V end was cut by 0 bases, the J end by 4 bases, with 10 bases between. The CDR3 totals 15 residues. Looked up from germline, CDR1 is SGDLS and CDR2 is YYNGEE. The CDR3 nucleotides read TGTGCCAGCAGCGTAGGGGAGGGGTTTAATGAAAAACTGTTTTTT. It codes for CASSVGEGFNEKLFF.

The chain links TRBV11-2 to TRBJ2-3; 13 bases agree with TRBD2. This CDR3 contains 18 residues. Germline V gene sequence: CDR1 SGHAT, CDR2 FQNNGV. J was trimmed by 4 bases and V by 6 bases; bases with no gene match: 13. The CDR3, as DNA: TGTGCCAGCAGTCCGCTCCGGACTAGCGGGGGTCTGGCAGATACGCAGTATTTT. This codes for CASSPLRTSGGLADTQYF.

The gene calls are TRBV12-5 and TRBJ1-2; D may be TRBD1 (6 bases). Trimming shortened V by 4 bases and J by 3 bases, and 9 bases separated the two germline ends. The germline gives CDR1 LGHNT, CDR2 FRNRAP. The CDR3 spans 13 residues. CDR3 coding DNA: TGTGCTAGTGGTTATTCAGGGGACTATGGCTACACCTTC. This encodes CASGYSGDYGYTF.

The rearrangement uses TRBV4-1 and TRBJ1-4; D possibly corresponds to TRBD1 (6 bases). The CDR3 is 17 amino acids. V was shortened by 1 base and J by 8 bases, with 20 bases between the two germline ends. Germline V gives CDR1 MGHRA, CDR2 YSYEKL. In DNA form, the CDR3 reads TGCGCCAGCAGCCAAGGGATCGTTAGGGGAGGGGGAGAAAAACTGTTTTTT. Amino acids: CASSQGIVRGGGEKLFF.

The CDR3 DNA reads as TGTGCCAGCAGCATAGGGGGCGGGGTGACTGAAAAACTGTTTTTT. This translates into CASSIGGGVTEKLFF. V and J are TRBV7-9 and TRBJ1-4; TRBD1 aligns across 7 bases. CDR3 length: 15 residues. V gave up 5 bases and J gave up 7 bases; unmatched junction bases: 10. Germline CDR1 is SEHNR and CDR2 is FQNEAQ (reference sequence).

This chain connects TRBV4-2 to TRBJ2-7; TRBD1 is a possible D gene (5 bases). The CDR3 is 18 amino acids. V lost 3 bases and J lost 3, with 24 bases in between. From germline, CDR1 is LGHNA and CDR2 YNFKEQ. The CDR3 bases are TGTGCCAGCAGCCAGGAATTGGGGTCAGGGTCCCCCTACTACGAGCAGTACTTC. Amino acids: CASSQELGSGSPYYEQYF.

V usage is TRBV6-1 and J usage is TRBJ1-5; a weak D match, TRBD1 (5 bases). V was trimmed by 3 bases and J by 6 bases, leaving 9 bases between them. The length of the CDR3 is 13 residues. Germline assignment: CDR1 MNHNS and CDR2 SASEGT. CDR3 bases: TGTGCCAGCAGTGAGTCGGGGGTTCAGCCCCAGCATTTT. It specifies CASSESGVQPQHF.

There are a few counts of this clone. The J gene is TRBJ1-2, the V gene TRBV19; D gene unclear. This CDR3 comprises 13 residues. The V gene lost 3 bases and the J gene lost 5 bases, with 10 bases spanning the gap. The germline CDR1 and CDR2 sequences are LNHDA and SQIVND (reference sequence). DNA of the CDR3: TGTGCCAGTAGTATCGGAACAGCATATGGCTACACCTTC. Its protein product is CASSIGTAYGYTF.

The chain links TRBV5-1 to TRBJ2-5; D may be TRBD2 (6 bases). The germline CDR1 and CDR2 sequences are SGHRS and YFSETQ. CDR3 size: 14 residues. The V gene lost 4 bases and the J gene lost 5 bases, with 15 bases spanning the gap. In DNA form, the CDR3 reads TGCGCCAGCAGCCAAGGAACTGGGGGGGAGACCCAGTACTTC. It encodes CASSQGTGGETQYF.

The chain uses TRBV12-5 and TRBJ2-3; D is unresolved. Trimming cost V 6 bases and J 5 bases, with 12 bases left between them. Germline V lookup: CDR1 LGHNT, CDR2 FRNRAP. This CDR3 is built from 13 residues. The CDR3 nucleotides are TGTGCTAGTGGCCCTTCGCGAGGAGATACGCAGTATTTT. It is translated as CASGPSRGDTQYF.